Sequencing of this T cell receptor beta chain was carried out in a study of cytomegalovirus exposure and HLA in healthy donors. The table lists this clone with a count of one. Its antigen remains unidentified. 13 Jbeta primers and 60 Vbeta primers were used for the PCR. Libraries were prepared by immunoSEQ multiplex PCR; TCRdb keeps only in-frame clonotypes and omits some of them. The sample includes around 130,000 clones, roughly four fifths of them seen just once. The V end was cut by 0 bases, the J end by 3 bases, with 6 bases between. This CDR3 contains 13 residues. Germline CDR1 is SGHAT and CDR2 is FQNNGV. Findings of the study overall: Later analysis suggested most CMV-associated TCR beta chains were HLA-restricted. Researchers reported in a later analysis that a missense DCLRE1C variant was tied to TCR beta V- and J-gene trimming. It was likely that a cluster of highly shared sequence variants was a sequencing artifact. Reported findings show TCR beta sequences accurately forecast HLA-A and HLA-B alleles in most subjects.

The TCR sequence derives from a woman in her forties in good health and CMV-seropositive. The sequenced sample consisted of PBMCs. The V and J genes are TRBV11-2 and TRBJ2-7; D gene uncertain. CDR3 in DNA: TGTGCCAGCAGCTTAGAGGCAATCTACGAGCAGTACTTC. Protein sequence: CASSLEAIYEQYF.